The next 25 T cell receptor beta chains were all read from a single sample in a study of human T cells and chemical hapten exposure. Specified time point: patch test 1, 2 weeks after DPC sensitization. Treatment specified: therapeutic diphenylcyclopropenone sensitization with weekly scalp DPC. TCRdb redid the calling of the RACE reads with MiXCR, one entry per CDR3 protein. The sample carries about 99,000 distinct CDR3 sequences, roughly 12% recorded once. The material was whole blood, obtained in connection with sensitization to the hapten diphenylcyclopropenone (DPC). The receptors here all came from a middle-aged woman with alopecia areata. Some clones in this sample may be carry-over from other donors' samples.

This chain links TRBV6-2 or TRBV6-3 with TRBJ2-1, with D unresolved. The CDR3 is 11 amino acids. V lost 8 bases and J lost 7, with 9 bases in between. In germline, CDR1 is MNHEY, CDR2 SVGEGT. The CDR3 region is CASEDLNEQFF. As DNA, the CDR3 is TGTGCCAGCGAAGACCTTAATGAGCAGTTCTTC.

There are a few counts of this clonotype. The chain uses TRBV20-1 and TRBJ1-1; D remains unclear. Germline-derived CDR1 and CDR2 are DFQATT and SNEGSKA (reference sequence). V dropped 3 bases and J dropped 1 base, with 9 bases sitting between them. This CDR3 contains 13 residues. The CDR3 sequence is CSASGGRNTEAFF. The CDR3 DNA reads TGCAGTGCTAGCGGTGGTAGGAACACTGAAGCTTTCTTT.

This clonotype was counted only a few times. This chain connects TRBV20-1 to TRBJ1-1; the match to TRBD1 covers 9 bases. The germline V gene encodes CDR1 DFQATT and CDR2 SNEGSKA (reference sequence). V lost 2 bases to trimming and J lost 6 bases; unmatched junction nucleotides: 4. The length of the CDR3 is 13 residues. The CDR3 region is CSARRDRAPEAFF. The CDR3 DNA sequence: TGCAGTGCTAGAAGGGACAGGGCCCCTGAAGCTTTCTTT.

This clonotype has a count of ten or more. The V and J genes are TRBV6-5 and TRBJ2-2, with D perhaps matching TRBD1 or TRBD2 (5 bases each). The CDR3 length is 14 residues. Germline CDR1 and CDR2: MNHEY and SVGAGI. Trimming removed 2 bases from V and 2 bases from J, with 6 bases in between. The CDR3 is CASSYGDNTGELFF. DNA of the CDR3: TGTGCCAGCAGTTACGGGGACAACACCGGGGAGCTGTTTTTT.

The chain uses TRBV28 and TRBJ2-3; TRBD2 matches at 9 bases. The CDR3 extends over 14 amino acids. The J segment lost 4 bases and the V segment lost 7 bases, leaving 6 bases of the junction unmatched. Germline V gene lookup returns CDR1 MDHEN and CDR2 SYDVKM. The CDR3 DNA follows: TGTGCCAGCACCCCTAGCGGGATGGCAGATACGCAGTATTTT. Translation: CASTPSGMADTQYF.

The chain joins TRBV20-1 to TRBJ2-2; a weak D match, TRBD2 (5 bases). This CDR3 has 15 amino acids. V was shortened by 1 base and J by 1 base, with 10 bases between the two germline ends. Germline values: CDR1 DFQATT, CDR2 SNEGSKA (reference sequence). The CDR3 region has the DNA TGCAGTGCTAGAGTCTTCGGGGAGAACACCGGGGAGCTGTTTTTT. Its translation: CSARVFGENTGELFF.

This clonotype was observed a handful of times. The rearrangement joins TRBV4-2 to TRBJ1-4; D remains ambiguous. Germline assignment: CDR1 LGHNA and CDR2 YNFKEQ. This CDR3 has 13 amino acids. The germline V and J ends were trimmed by 1 base and 7 bases, with 7 bases remaining between them. CDR3 region: CASSQVRGEKLFF. The DNA for the CDR3 is TGTGCCAGCAGCCAAGTACGGGGTGAAAAACTGTTTTTT.

This clonotype has a handful of counts. The chain joins TRBV19 to TRBJ1-2, with D uncertain. The germline V gene encodes CDR1 LNHDA and CDR2 SQIVND (reference sequence). The CDR3 has 14 amino acids. V lost 4 bases and J 4 bases, leaving 13 bases between the germline ends. CDR3 nucleotide sequence: TGTGCCAGTAGTAAGCTCTCATCCCCCTATGGCTACACCTTC. This encodes CASSKLSSPYGYTF.

CDR3 amino acids: CASSPPGQLETQYF. The CDR3 DNA sequence: TGTGCCAGCAGCCCCCCAGGGCAGCTGGAGACCCAGTACTTC. The chain is built from TRBV28 and TRBJ2-5, with a possible D match to TRBD1 (5 bases). Per germline, CDR1 MDHEN and CDR2 SYDVKM. The CDR3 runs 14 residues. Deletions cut 6 bases from V and 5 bases from J, with 16 bases between. The variable domain in full, completed from reference TRBV28 and TRBJ2-5, reads DVKVTQSSRYLVKRTGEKVFLECVQDMDHENMFWYRQDPGLGLRLIYFSYDVKMKEKGDIPEGYSVSREKKERFSLILESASTNQTSMYLCASSPPGQLETQYFGPGTRLLVL.

This clonotype has just a few counts. The genes are TRBV7-2 and TRBJ2-7, with D possibly TRBD2 on 6 matching bases. This CDR3 is 14 amino acids long. The germline V gene encodes CDR1 SGHTA and CDR2 FQGNSA. The V and J ends lost 3 bases and 3 bases respectively, with 12 bases between them. CDR3 sequence reads: CASSFVGGDYEQYF. The DNA of the CDR3 is TGTGCCAGCAGCTTTGTAGGCGGGGACTACGAGCAGTACTTC.

This clonotype was counted many times. The V call is TRBV5-4, the J call TRBJ2-1, with 7 bases lining up with TRBD1. V was pared by 3 bases and J by 2 bases, with 5 bases of the junction left unmatched. This CDR3 is 15 amino acids long. Germline CDR1 is SGHNT and CDR2 is YYREEE (reference sequence). This CDR3 reads CASSSSRGPYNEQFF. DNA for the CDR3: TGTGCCAGCAGCTCCTCGAGGGGGCCCTACAATGAGCAGTTCTTC.

In its sample, this clonotype was seen a few times. This chain uses TRBV7-6 with TRBJ2-7; D gene ambiguous. Germline assignment: CDR1 SGHVS and CDR2 FNYEAQ. The CDR3 is 14 amino acids. V lost 5 bases and J lost 4, with 15 bases in between. The CDR3 region is CASSLTGQGYEQYF. The CDR3 nucleotides are TGTGCCAGCAGCCTCACTGGCCAAGGGTACGAGCAGTACTTC.

This clonotype was detected many times. This chain links TRBV7-6 with TRBJ2-1; 9 nucleotides line up with TRBD2. Looked up from germline, CDR1 is SGHVS and CDR2 is FNYEAQ. V lost 5 bases, J lost 7 bases, and 9 bases stayed unmatched. The CDR3 is 15 residues long. The CDR3 loop is CASSPLAGRGNEQFF. The DNA for the CDR3 is TGTGCCAGCAGCCCTCTAGCGGGGAGAGGAAATGAGCAGTTCTTC.

Comments on this clonotype: This could be a read error, since a much larger clone is one nucleotide away. The chain is built from TRBV29-1 and TRBJ2-1; D unresolved. CDR3 size: 11 residues. Germline assignment: CDR1 SQVTM and CDR2 ANQGSEA. The germline V and J ends were trimmed by 7 bases and 2 bases, with 6 bases remaining between them. CDR3 sequence (DNA): TGCAGCGAGCCGACCTACAATGAGCAGTTCTTC. It specifies CSEPTYNEQFF.

The J gene is TRBJ2-2, the V gene TRBV7-8, with D maybe TRBD1 (5 bases). There are 13 residues in the CDR3. CDR1 is SGHVS and CDR2 is FQNEAQ in the germline V gene. The germline V and J ends were trimmed by 8 bases and 1 base, with 8 bases remaining between them. The CDR3 nucleotides read TGTGCCAGCCTCAGGGAGAACACCGGGGAGCTGTTTTTT. Protein product: CASLRENTGELFF.

This clonotype has more than one count but fewer than ten. This sequence joins TRBV7-2 and TRBJ2-1; TRBD2 matches at 8 bases. Germline trimming cut 8 bases from V and 1 base from J; bases unmatched to any gene: 10. Looked up from germline, CDR1 is SGHTA and CDR2 is FQGNSA. The CDR3 extends over 16 amino acids. CDR3 nucleotides: TGTGCCAGCGGAGGGGGTAGCGGGACATCCTACAATGAGCAGTTCTTC. It codes for CASGGGSGTSYNEQFF. Using reference TRBV7-2 and TRBJ2-1 for the parts outside the CDR3, the full variable domain is GAGVSQSPSNKVTEKGKDVELRCDPISGHTALYWYRQSLGQGLEFLIYFQGNSAPDKSGLPSDRFSAERTGGSVSTLTIQRTQQEDSAVYLCASGGGSGTSYNEQFFGPGTRLTVL.

This clonotype came up a few times. As DNA, the CDR3 is TGTGCCAGCTCACCCAACCCGCCGAGCTCCTACAATGAGCAGTTCTTC. Its protein product is CASSPNPPSSYNEQFF. The rearrangement joins TRBV18 to TRBJ2-1, with D uncertain. V lost 3 bases to trimming and J lost 0 bases, with 12 bases between them. Looked up from germline, CDR1 is KGHSH and CDR2 is LQKENI. CDR3 length: 16 amino acids.

The J gene is TRBJ1-6, the V gene TRBV20-1; D not resolved. CDR1 and CDR2 (germline): DFQATT, SNEGSKA (reference sequence). The V and J ends lost 3 bases and 8 bases respectively, with 14 bases between them. This CDR3 region has 14 residues. The CDR3 sequence: CSARDVTKDSPLHF. For the CDR3, the DNA is TGCAGTGCTAGGGACGTTACAAAGGATTCACCCCTCCACTTT.

The chain links TRBV19 to TRBJ2-7; D possibly corresponds to TRBD2 (6 bases). Trimming stripped 10 bases from V and 0 bases from J, with 13 bases between. This CDR3 has 13 residues. CDR1 is LNHDA, CDR2 SQIVND, per germline (reference sequence). The CDR3 region is CATGGISSYEQYF. The CDR3 nucleotides read TGTGCCACTGGGGGGATTAGCTCCTACGAGCAGTACTTC.

This clonotype turned up a few times. The V call is TRBV6-6, the J call TRBJ2-7; possibly TRBD1 for D (5 bases). V was clipped by 6 bases and J by 1 base, with 10 bases between them. This CDR3 contains 13 residues. Per germline, CDR1 MNHNY and CDR2 SVGAGI (reference sequence). The chain's CDR3 is CASREQGSYEQYF. The DNA of the CDR3 is TGTGCCAGCAGGGAGCAGGGTTCCTACGAGCAGTACTTC.

A few counts support this clonotype. The chain employs TRBV2 and TRBJ2-5; D ambiguous. V shed 6 bases and J shed 1 base, with 3 bases lying between them. CDR3 size: 11 residues. The germline CDR1 and CDR2 sequences are SNHLY and FYNNEI. The CDR3 sequence is CASRVQETQYF. The CDR3 DNA sequence: TGTGCCAGCAGAGTCCAAGAGACCCAGTACTTC.

This clonotype has just a few counts. The chain carries TRBV20-1 and TRBJ1-5; maybe TRBD1 (5 bases). The V end was cut by 6 bases, the J end by 5 bases, with 14 bases between. CDR1 and CDR2 (germline): DFQATT, SNEGSKA (reference sequence). CDR3 length equals 13 residues. The CDR3 loop reads CSAARDSYQPQHF. CDR3 coding DNA: TGCAGTGCCGCGCGAGACAGTTATCAGCCCCAGCATTTT.

The rearrangement joins TRBV6-2 or TRBV6-3 to TRBJ2-1; 8 bases map to TRBD2. In germline, CDR1 is MNHEY, CDR2 SVGEGT. The trim removed 6 bases at V and 3 bases at J, leaving 7 bases unmatched. The length of the CDR3 is 15 residues. CDR3 in DNA: TGTGCCAGCAGCAGGGCGGGAGGCCTCTACAATGAGCAGTTCTTC. Encoded protein: CASSRAGGLYNEQFF.

This clonotype was seen many times. The genes are TRBV7-8 and TRBJ2-5; D is undetermined. V dropped 0 bases and J dropped 4 bases, with 6 bases sitting between them. The CDR3 covers 13 residues. Germline values: CDR1 SGHVS, CDR2 FQNEAQ. CDR3 bases: TGTGCCAGCAGCTTAGCGACTGTAGAGACCCAGTACTTC. Its translation is CASSLATVETQYF.

This clonotype turned up a few times. This chain uses TRBV11-2 with TRBJ2-3; D possibly corresponds to TRBD1 (5 bases). V lost 2 bases to trimming and J lost 5 bases, with 14 bases between them. The CDR3 is 15 residues long. Per germline, CDR1 SGHAT and CDR2 FQNNGV. CDR3 residues: CASSLTSGPEDTQYF. CDR3 bases: TGTGCCAGCAGCTTAACCTCAGGGCCGGAAGATACGCAGTATTTT.